This T cell receptor (beta chain) was sequenced during a study of shared clonotypes between healthy human individuals. As for the study in general: Samples came from a couple of female and a few male donors aged 18 to 49. Study conclusions and caveats: Clonotype sharing levels among donors were expected to vary with sequencing depth.

Germline V gene lookup returns CDR1 SGHTA and CDR2 FQGNSA. Termini included, the CDR3 measures 15 amino acids. Recent vaccinations or acute infections were absent in the healthy HIV-negative adult donors. Replicate PCRs run on unsorted PBMC used around 330 ng DNA, which was 31,000 or so T cell genomes. The assay was immunoSEQ multiplex PCR, and TCRdb's table has in-frame clones only and misses some. The sample comprises 450,000 to 500,000 clones, 81% of which are singletons, and roughly 13% rests with the top ten. Of note for this clone: The antigen remains unidentified. Because the CDR3 is missing its conserved closing phenylalanine or tryptophan, this is likely a read error. It is unclear where the CDR3 begins or ends on the DNA, so no DNA is shown, and the CDR3 is as TCRdb lists it.

The sequenced material came from PBMCs. This sequence was found in a middle-aged woman in good health. Some clones in this sample may be carry-over from other donors' samples. The chain couples TRBV7-2 to TRBJ2-7; the table's D call of TRBD2 was not tested on the DNA. CDR3: CASSCGRTSDPRQRC.